One sample yielded the 5 T cell receptor beta chains listed below, sequenced in a study of OX40 agonist ivuxolimab in advanced cancers. Clones were read by immunoSEQ multiplex PCR, and TCRdb kept only the in-frame ones, dropping some. Found here are 81,000 or so clones, 85% to 95% of them singletons; the top ten hold about 13%. The sample here was CD4+ or CD8+ T cells sorted from blood, taken in a trial of the OX40 agonist ivuxolimab. The receptors here all came from an adult with an advanced solid tumor such as melanoma, head and neck, liver or kidney cancer.

This sequence joins TRBV7-8 and TRBJ2-7; possible D gene TRBD2, 6 bases. V was clipped by 2 bases and J by 0 bases, with 20 bases between them. The CDR3 has 18 residues. Germline CDR1 SGHVS, CDR2 FQNEAQ. Here the CDR3 DNA reads TGTGCCAGCAGCTTACCCCGAGACCGGGGGAGAAGCTCCTACGAGCAGTACTTC. This codes for CASSLPRDRGRSSYEQYF.

The V and J genes are TRBV6-1 and TRBJ2-2; 8 nucleotides agree with TRBD2. The CDR3 is made up of 21 amino acids. Per germline, CDR1 MNHNS and CDR2 SASEGT. Trimming took 2 bases from V and 5 from J; bases not matched to a gene: 22. The CDR3 DNA reads as TGTGCCAGCAGTGAAAGTGATCTGTACGGACTAGCCCTATACTTGACCGGGGAGCTGTTTTTT. This codes for CASSESDLYGLALYLTGELFF.

The CDR3 DNA reads TGTGCCAGCAGCTTAGCGCCGGTTTTCGAAGCTTTCTTT. Protein: CASSLAPVFEAFF. The chain has TRBV11-2 and TRBJ1-1, with D unclear. Deletions cut 1 base from V and 8 bases from J, with 11 bases between. The CDR3 is made up of 13 amino acids. Germline CDR1 and CDR2: SGHAT and FQNNGV.

The rearrangement joins TRBV7-9 to TRBJ2-7; the D call may be TRBD1 or TRBD2 (5 bases each). V lost 7 bases and J lost 1, with 11 bases in between. CDR3 length equals 13 residues. Germline CDR1 and CDR2: SEHNR and FQNEAQ (reference sequence). The CDR3 DNA reads as TGTGCCAGCACCAGGGACGGATCCTACGAGCAGTACTTC. Translated, it gives CASTRDGSYEQYF.

V gene TRBV7-9 combines with J gene TRBJ1-2; 8 bases match TRBD1. V dropped 1 base and J dropped 4; count of bases not matched to a gene: 5. The length of the CDR3 is 15 residues. Germline V gene sequence: CDR1 SEHNR, CDR2 FQNEAQ (reference sequence). CDR3 in DNA: TGTGCCAGCAGCTTAGTGAGGACAGGGCCCTATGGCTACACCTTC. This encodes CASSLVRTGPYGYTF.